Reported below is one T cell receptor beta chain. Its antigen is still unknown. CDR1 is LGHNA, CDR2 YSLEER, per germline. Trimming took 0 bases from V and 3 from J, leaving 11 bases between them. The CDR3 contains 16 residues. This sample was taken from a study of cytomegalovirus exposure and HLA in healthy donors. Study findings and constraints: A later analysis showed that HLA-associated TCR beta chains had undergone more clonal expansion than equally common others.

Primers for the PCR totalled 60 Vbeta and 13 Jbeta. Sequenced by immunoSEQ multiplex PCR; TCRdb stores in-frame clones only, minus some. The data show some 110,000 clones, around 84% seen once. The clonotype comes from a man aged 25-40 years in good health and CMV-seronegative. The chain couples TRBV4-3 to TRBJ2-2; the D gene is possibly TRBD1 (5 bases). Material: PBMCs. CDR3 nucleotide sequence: TGCGCCAGCAGCCAAGAAGGGGCTGTATACACCGGGGAGCTGTTTTTT. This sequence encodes CASSQEGAVYTGELFF.